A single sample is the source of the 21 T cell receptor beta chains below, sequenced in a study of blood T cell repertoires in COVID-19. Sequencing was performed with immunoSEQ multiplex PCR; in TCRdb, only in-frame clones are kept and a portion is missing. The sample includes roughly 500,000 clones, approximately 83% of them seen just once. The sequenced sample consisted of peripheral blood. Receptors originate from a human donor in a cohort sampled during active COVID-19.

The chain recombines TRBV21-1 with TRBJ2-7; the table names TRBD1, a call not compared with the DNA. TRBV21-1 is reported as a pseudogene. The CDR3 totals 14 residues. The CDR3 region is CASANGTGEYEQYF. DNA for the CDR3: TGTGCCAGCGCCAATGGGACAGGGGAATACGAGCAGTACTTC.

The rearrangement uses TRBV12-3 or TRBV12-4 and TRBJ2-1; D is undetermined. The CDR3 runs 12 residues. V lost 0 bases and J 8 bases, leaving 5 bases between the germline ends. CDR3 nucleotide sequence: TGTGCCAGCAGTTTAGCTAGCCATGAGCAGTTCTTC. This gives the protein CASSLASHEQFF.

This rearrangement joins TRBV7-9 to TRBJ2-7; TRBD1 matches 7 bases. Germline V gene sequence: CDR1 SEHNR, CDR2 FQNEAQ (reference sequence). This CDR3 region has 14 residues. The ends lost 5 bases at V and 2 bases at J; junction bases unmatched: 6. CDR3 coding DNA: TGTGCCAGCAGCCCTCCGGGACAGACCTACGAGCAGTACTTC. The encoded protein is CASSPPGQTYEQYF.

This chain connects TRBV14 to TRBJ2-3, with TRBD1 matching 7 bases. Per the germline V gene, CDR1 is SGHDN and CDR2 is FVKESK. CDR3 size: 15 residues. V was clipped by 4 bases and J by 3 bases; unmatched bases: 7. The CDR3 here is CASSPRQGLTDTQYF. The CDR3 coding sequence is TGTGCCAGCAGCCCCAGACAGGGTTTGACAGATACGCAGTATTTT.

Here the CDR3 reads CASSRSGGSTEAFF. CDR3 sequence (DNA): TGTGCCAGCAGTCGATCAGGGGGAAGCACTGAAGCTTTCTTT. The chain has TRBV6-6 and TRBJ1-1; 7 bases agree with TRBD1. There are 14 residues in the CDR3. Losses at the gene ends were 5 bases for V and 4 bases for J; bases not matched to a gene: 7. Germline loops: CDR1 MNHNY, CDR2 SVGAGI (reference sequence).

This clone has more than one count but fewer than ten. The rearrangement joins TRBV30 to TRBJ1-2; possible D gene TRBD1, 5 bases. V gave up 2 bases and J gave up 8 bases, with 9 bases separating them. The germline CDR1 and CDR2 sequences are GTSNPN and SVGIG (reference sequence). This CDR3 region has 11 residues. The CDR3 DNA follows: TGTGCCTGGAGTAAAGGGGAAGGCTACACCTTC. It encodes CAWSKGEGYTF.

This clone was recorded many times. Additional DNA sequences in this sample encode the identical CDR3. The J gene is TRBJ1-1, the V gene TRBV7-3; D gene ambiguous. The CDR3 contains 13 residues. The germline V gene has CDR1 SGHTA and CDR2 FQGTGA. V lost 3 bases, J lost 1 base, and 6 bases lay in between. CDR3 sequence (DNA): TGTGCCAGCAGCTTTGGAGCGAACACTGAAGCTTTCTTT. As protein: CASSFGANTEAFF. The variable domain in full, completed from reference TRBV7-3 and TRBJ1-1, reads GAGVSQTPSNKVTEKGKYVELRCDPISGHTALYWYRQSLGQGPEFLIYFQGTGAADDSGLPNDRFFAVRPEGSVSTLKIQRTERGDSAVYLCASSFGANTEAFFGQGTRLTVV.

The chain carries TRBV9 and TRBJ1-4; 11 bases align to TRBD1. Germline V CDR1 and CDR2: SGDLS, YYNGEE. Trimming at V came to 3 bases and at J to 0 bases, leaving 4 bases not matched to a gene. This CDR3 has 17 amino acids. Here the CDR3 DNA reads TGTGCCAGCAGCGCCAGGACAGGGGGCCCAACTAATGAAAAACTGTTTTTT. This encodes CASSARTGGPTNEKLFF.

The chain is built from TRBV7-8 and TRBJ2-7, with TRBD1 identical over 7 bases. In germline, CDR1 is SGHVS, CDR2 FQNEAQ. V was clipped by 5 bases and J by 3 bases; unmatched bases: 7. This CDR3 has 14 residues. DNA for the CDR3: TGTGCCAGCAGCGCACAGGGGATCGGCTACGAGCAGTACTTC. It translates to CASSAQGIGYEQYF. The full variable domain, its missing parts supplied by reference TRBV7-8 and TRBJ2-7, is GAGVSQSPRYKVAKRGQDVALRCDPISGHVSLFWYQQALGQGPEFLTYFQNEAQLDKSGLPSDRFFAERPEGSVSTLKIQRTQQEDSAVYLCASSAQGIGYEQYFGPGTRLTVT.

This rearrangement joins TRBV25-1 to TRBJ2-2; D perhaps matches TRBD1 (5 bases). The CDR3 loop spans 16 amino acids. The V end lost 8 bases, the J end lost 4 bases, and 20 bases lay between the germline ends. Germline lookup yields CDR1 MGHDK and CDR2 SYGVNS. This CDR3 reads CASQHTPAGITGELFF. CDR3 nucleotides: TGTGCCAGCCAACATACTCCGGCAGGGATCACCGGGGAGCTGTTTTTT.

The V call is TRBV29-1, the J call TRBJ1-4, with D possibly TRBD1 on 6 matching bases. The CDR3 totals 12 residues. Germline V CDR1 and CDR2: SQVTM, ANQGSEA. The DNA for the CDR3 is TGCAGTGCGAGGACAGTTAATGAAAAACTGTTTTTT. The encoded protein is CSARTVNEKLFF.

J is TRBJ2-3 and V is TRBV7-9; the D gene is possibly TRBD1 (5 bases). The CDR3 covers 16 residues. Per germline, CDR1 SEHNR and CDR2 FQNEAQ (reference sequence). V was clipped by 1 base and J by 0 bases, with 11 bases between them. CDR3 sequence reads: CASSLGQRASTDTQYF. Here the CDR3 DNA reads TGTGCCAGCAGCTTAGGACAGAGAGCAAGCACAGATACGCAGTATTTT.

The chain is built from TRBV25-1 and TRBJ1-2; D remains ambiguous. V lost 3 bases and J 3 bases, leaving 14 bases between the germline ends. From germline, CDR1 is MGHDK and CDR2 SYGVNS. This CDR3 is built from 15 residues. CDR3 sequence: CASSDHDIFDYGYTF. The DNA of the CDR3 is TGTGCCAGCAGTGACCACGACATCTTCGACTATGGCTACACCTTC.

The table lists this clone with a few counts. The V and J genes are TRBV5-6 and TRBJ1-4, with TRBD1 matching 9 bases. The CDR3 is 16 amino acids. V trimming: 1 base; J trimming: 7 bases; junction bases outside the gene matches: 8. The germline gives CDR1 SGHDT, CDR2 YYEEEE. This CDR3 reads CASSLTPGQGIEKLFF. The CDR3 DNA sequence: TGTGCCAGCAGCTTGACACCGGGACAGGGAATTGAAAAACTGTTTTTT.

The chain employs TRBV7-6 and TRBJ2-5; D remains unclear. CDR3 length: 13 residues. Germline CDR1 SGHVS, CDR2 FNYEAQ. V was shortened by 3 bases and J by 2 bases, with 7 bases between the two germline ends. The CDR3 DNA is TGTGCCAGCAGCTTTGGCAATCAAGAGACCCAGTACTTC. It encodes CASSFGNQETQYF.

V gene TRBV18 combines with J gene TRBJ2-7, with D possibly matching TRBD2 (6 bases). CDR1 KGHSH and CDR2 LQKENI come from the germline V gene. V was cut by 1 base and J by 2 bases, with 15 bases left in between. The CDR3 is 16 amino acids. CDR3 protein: CASSPLGPGTPYEQYF. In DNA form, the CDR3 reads TGTGCCAGCTCACCACTCGGCCCAGGGACTCCCTACGAGCAGTACTTC.

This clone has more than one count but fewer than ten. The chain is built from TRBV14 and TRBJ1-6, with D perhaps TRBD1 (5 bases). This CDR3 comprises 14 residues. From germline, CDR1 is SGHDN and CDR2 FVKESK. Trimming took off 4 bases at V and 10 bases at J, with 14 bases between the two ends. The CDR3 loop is CASSPQGARSPLHF. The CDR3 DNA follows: TGTGCCAGCAGCCCCCAGGGCGCGAGATCACCCCTCCACTTT.

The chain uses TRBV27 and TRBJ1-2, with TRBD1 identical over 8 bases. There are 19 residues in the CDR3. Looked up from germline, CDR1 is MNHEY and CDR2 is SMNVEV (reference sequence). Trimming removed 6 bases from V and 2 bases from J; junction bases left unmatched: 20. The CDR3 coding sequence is TGTGCCAGCAGGGACAGGGATGGGGGTTCAAGTAATTTAAACTATGGCTACACCTTC. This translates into CASRDRDGGSSNLNYGYTF.

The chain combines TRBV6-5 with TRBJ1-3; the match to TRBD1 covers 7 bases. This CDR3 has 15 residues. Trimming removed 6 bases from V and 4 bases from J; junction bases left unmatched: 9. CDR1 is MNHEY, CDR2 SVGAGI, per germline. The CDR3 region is CASSPMRGHGNTIYF. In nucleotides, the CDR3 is TGTGCCAGCAGCCCCATGAGGGGGCACGGAAACACCATATATTTT.

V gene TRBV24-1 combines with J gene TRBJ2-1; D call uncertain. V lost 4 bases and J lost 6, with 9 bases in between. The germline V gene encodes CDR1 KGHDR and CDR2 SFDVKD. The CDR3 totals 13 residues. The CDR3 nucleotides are TGTGCCACCAGTGACCCCAGAAGCAATGAGCAGTTCTTC. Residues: CATSDPRSNEQFF.

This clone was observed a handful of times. The CDR3 region is CAISDWRTEAFF. The DNA of the CDR3 is TGTGCCATCAGTGATTGGAGGACTGAAGCTTTCTTT. This chain connects TRBV10-3 to TRBJ1-1; unclear D gene. The CDR3 sequence is 12 residues long. V was shortened by 3 bases and J by 5 bases, with 7 bases between the two germline ends. In germline, CDR1 is ENHRY, CDR2 SYGVKD.